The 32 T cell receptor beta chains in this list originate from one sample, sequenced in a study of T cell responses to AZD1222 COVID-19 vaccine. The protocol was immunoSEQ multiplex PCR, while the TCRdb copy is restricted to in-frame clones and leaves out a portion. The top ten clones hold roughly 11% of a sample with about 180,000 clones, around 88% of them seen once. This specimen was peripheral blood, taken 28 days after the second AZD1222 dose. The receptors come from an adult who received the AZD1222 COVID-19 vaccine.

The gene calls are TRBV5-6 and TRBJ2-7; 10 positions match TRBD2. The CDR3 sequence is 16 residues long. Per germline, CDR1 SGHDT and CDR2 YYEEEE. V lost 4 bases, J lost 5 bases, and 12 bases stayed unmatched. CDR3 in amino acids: CASSRRLAGQTNEQYF. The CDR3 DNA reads TGTGCCAGCAGCCGCAGACTAGCGGGCCAGACTAACGAGCAGTACTTC.

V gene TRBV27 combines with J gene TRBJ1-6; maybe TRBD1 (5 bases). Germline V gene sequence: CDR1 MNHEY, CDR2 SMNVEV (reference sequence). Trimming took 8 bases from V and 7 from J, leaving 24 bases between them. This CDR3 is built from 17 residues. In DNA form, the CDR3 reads TGTGCCAGCTCCATTCCCCGGACACCACTGTCGAATTCACCCCTCCACTTT. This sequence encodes CASSIPRTPLSNSPLHF.

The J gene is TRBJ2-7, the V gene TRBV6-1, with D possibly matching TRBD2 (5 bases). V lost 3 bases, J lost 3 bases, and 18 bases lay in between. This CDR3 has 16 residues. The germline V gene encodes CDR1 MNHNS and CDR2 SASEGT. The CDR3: CASSDRASRRGYEQYF. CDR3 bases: TGTGCCAGCAGTGACCGGGCCTCCAGACGGGGCTACGAGCAGTACTTC.

CDR3 sequence (DNA): TGTGCCAGCAGTTCATTTGAAGAGACCCAGTACTTC. Translated, it gives CASSSFEETQYF. The V gene is TRBV12-3 or TRBV12-4, the J gene TRBJ2-5; D unclear. V dropped 4 bases and J dropped 3 bases, with 6 bases sitting between them. The CDR3 length is 12 residues.

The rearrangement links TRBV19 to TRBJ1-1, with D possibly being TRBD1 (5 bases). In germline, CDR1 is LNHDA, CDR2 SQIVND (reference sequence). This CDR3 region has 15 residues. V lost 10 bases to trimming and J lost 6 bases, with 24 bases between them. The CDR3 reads CATSRAQSLRAEAFF. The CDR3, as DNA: TGTGCCACTAGCAGGGCGCAGTCCCTAAGGGCTGAAGCTTTCTTT. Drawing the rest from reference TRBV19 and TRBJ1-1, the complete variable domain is DGGITQSPKYLFRKEGQNVTLSCEQNLNHDAMYWYRQDPGQGLRLIYYSQIVNDFQKGDIAEGYSVSREKKESFPLTVTSAQKNPTAFYLCATSRAQSLRAEAFFGQGTRLTVV.

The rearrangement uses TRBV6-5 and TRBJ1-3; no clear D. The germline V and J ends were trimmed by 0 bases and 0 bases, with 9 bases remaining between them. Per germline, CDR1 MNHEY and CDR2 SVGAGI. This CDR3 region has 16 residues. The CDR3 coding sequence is TGTGCCAGCAGTTACTCAGGCGGCACCTCTGGAAACACCATATATTTT. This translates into CASSYSGGTSGNTIYF.

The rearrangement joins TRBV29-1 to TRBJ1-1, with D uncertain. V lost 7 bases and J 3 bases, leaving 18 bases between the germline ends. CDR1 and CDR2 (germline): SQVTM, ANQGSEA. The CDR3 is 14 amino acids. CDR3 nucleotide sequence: TGCAGCGCCACTTCGAGAGGATTGGACACTGAAGCTTTCTTT. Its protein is CSATSRGLDTEAFF.

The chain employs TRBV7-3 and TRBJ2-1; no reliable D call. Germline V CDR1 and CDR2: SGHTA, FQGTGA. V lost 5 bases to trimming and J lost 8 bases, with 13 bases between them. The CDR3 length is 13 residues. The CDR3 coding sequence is TGTGCCAGCAGCCGAAGCGTTCAGGATGAGCAGTTCTTC. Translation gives CASSRSVQDEQFF.

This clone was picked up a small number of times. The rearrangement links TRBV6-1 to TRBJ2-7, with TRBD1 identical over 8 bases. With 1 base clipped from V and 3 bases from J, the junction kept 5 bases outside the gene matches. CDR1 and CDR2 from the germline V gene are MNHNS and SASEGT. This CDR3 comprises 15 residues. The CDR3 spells CASSEGPGGFYEQYF. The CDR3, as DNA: TGTGCCAGCAGTGAAGGGCCAGGGGGCTTCTACGAGCAGTACTTC.

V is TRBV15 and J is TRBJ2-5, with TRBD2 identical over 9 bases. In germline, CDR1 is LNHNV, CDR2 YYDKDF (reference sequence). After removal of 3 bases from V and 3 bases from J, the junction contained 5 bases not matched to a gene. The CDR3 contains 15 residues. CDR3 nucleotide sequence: TGTGCCACCAGCAGCTTTAGCGGGGGAAAAGAGACCCAGTACTTC. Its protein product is CATSSFSGGKETQYF.

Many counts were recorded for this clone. The CDR3 here is CASSYGLAGGLEQFF. CDR3 DNA: TGTGCCAGCAGTTATGGTCTAGCGGGGGGCCTAGAGCAGTTCTTC. This chain connects TRBV6-6 to TRBJ2-1, with TRBD2 identical over 11 bases. CDR1 and CDR2 (germline): MNHNY, SVGAGI (reference sequence). V was clipped by 3 bases and J by 10 bases; unmatched bases: 8. CDR3 length equals 15 residues.

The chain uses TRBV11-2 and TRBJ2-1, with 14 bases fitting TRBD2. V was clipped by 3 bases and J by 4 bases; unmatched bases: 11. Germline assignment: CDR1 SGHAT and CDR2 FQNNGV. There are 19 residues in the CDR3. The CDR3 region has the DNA TGTGCCAGCAGCTTTTTCCGACTAGCGGGGGGGCCTGAATACAATGAGCAGTTCTTC. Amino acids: CASSFFRLAGGPEYNEQFF.

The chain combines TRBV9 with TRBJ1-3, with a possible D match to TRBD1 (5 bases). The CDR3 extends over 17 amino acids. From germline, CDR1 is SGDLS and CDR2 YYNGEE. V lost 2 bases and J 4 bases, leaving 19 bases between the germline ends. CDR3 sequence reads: CASSVGGTDYAGNTIYF. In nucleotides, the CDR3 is TGTGCCAGCAGCGTGGGGGGTACGGATTACGCCGGAAACACCATATATTTT.

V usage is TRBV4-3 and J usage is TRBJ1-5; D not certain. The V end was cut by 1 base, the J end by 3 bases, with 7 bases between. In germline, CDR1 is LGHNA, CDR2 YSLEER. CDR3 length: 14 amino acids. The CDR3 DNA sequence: TGCGCCAGCAGCCAAGGACTCTCCAATCAGCCCCAGCATTTT. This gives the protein CASSQGLSNQPQHF.

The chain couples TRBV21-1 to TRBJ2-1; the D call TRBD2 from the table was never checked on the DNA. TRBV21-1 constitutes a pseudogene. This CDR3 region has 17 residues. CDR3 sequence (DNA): TGTGCCAGCACACCCGGGAGCACGCTAGCGGGCTACAATGAGCAGTTCTTC. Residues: CASTPGSTLAGYNEQFF.

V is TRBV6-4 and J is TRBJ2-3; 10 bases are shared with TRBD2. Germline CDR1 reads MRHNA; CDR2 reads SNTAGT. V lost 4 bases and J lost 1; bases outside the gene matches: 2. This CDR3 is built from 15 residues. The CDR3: CASSALAGGTDTQYF. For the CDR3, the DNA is TGTGCCAGCAGTGCTCTAGCGGGGGGCACAGATACGCAGTATTTT.

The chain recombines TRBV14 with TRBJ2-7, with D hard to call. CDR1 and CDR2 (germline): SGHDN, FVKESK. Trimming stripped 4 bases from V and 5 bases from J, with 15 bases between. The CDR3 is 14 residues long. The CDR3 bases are TGTGCCAGCAGCCGACCGGGCAGGTTGGACGAGCAGTACTTC. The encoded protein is CASSRPGRLDEQYF.

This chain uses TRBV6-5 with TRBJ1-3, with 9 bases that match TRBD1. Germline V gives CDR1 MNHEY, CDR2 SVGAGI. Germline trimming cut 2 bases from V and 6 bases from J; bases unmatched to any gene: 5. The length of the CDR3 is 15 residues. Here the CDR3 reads CASSYDTGGENTIYF. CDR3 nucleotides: TGTGCCAGCAGTTACGACACAGGGGGCGAAAACACCATATATTTT.

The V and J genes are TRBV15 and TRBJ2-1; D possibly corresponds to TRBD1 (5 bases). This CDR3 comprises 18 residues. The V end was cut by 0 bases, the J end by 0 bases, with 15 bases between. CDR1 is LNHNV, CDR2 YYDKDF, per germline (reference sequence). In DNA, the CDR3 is TGTGCCACCAGCAGAGATCCCTCAGGGCTGAGCTCCTACAATGAGCAGTTCTTC. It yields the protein CATSRDPSGLSSYNEQFF.

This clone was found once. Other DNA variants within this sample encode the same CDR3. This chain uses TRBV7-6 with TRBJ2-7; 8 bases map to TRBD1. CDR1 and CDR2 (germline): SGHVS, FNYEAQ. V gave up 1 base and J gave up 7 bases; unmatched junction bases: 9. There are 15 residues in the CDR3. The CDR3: CASSLGGQGAGEQYF. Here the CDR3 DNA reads TGTGCCAGCAGCTTAGGCGGTCAGGGGGCAGGGGAGCAGTACTTC.

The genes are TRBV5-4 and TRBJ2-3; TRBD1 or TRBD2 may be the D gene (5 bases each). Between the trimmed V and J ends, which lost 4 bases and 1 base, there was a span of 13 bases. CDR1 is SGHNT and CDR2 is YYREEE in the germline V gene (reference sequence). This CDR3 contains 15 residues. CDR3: CASSPGPYGTDTQYF. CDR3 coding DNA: TGTGCCAGCAGCCCGGGACCTTATGGCACAGATACGCAGTATTTT.

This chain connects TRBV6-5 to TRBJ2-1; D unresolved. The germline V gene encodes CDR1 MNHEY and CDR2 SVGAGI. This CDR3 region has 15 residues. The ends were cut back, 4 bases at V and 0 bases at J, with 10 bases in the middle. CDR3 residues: CASSSGPSSYNEQFF. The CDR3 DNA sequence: TGTGCCAGCAGTTCCGGGCCGAGCTCCTACAATGAGCAGTTCTTC.

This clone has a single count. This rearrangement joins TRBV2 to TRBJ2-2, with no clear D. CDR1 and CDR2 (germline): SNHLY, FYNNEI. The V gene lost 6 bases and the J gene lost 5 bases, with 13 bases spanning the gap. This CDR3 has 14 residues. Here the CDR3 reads CASRPSLGTGELFF. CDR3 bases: TGTGCCAGCAGACCATCGTTAGGGACCGGGGAGCTGTTTTTT.

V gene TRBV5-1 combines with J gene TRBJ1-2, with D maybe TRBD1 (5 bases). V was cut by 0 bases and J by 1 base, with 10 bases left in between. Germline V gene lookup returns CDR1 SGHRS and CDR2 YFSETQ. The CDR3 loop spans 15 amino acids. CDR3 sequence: CASSLVSGINYGYTF. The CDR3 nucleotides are TGCGCCAGCAGCTTGGTATCAGGGATTAACTATGGCTACACCTTC.

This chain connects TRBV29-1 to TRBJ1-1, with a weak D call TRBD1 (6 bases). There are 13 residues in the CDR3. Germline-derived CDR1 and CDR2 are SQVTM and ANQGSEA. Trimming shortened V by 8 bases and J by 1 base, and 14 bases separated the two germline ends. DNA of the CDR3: TGCAGCACACAGGGAACCTCGAACACTGAAGCTTTCTTT. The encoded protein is CSTQGTSNTEAFF.

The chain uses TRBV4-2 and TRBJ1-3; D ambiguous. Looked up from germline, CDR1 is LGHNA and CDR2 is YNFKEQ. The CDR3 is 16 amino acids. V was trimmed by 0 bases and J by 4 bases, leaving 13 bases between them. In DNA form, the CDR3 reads TGTGCCAGCAGCCAAGAAGCAACGGGAATCGGAAACACCATATATTTT. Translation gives CASSQEATGIGNTIYF.

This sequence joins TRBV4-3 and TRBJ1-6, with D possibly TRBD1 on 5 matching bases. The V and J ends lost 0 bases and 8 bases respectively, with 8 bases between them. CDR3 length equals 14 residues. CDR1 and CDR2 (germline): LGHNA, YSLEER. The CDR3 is CASSQERGDSPLHF. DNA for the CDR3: TGCGCCAGCAGCCAAGAAAGAGGGGATTCACCCCTCCACTTT.

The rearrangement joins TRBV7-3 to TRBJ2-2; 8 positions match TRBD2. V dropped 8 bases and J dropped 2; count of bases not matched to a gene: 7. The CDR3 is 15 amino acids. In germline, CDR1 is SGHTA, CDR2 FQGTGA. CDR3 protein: CASGPGGINTGELFF. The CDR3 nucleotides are TGTGCCAGCGGTCCGGGGGGGATTAACACCGGGGAGCTGTTTTTT. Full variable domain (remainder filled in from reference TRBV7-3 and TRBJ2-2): GAGVSQTPSNKVTEKGKYVELRCDPISGHTALYWYRQSLGQGPEFLIYFQGTGAADDSGLPNDRFFAVRPEGSVSTLKIQRTERGDSAVYLCASGPGGINTGELFFGEGSRLTVL.

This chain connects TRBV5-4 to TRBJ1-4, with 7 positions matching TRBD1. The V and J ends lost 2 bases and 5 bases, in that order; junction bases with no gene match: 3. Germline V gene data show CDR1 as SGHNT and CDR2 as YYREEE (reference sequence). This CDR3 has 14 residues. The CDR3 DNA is TGTGCCAGCAGCTTCAGGGGGGTCAATGAAAAACTGTTTTTT. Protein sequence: CASSFRGVNEKLFF.

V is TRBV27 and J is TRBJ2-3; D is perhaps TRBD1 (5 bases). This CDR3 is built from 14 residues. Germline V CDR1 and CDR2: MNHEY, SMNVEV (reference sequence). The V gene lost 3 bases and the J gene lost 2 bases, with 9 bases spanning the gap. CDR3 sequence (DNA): TGTGCCAGCAGTTTGGGGCGAACCACAGATACGCAGTATTTT. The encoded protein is CASSLGRTTDTQYF.

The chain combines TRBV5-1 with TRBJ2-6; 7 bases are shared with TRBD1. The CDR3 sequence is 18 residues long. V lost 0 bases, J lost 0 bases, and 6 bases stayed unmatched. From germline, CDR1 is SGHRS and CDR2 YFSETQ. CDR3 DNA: TGCGCCAGCAGCTTGGGGGGACAGTCATTCTCTGGGGCCAACGTCCTGACTTTC. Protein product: CASSLGGQSFSGANVLTF.

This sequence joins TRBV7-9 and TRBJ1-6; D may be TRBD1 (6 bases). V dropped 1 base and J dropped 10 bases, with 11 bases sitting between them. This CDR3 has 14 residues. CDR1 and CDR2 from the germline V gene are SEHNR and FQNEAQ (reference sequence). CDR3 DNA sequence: TGTGCCAGCAGCTTAGAGGGAGGGGGATCACCCCTCCACTTT. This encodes CASSLEGGGSPLHF.